Below are 17 T cell receptor beta chains sequenced from a single sample in a study of shared clonotypes between healthy human individuals. Assay used: immunoSEQ multiplex PCR; TCRdb lists only in-frame clones, some missing. The data contain about 2 million clones, about 94% of them singletons. Terminally differentiated effector memory CD45RA+ cells were excluded by CCR7 positive selection of CD45RO-negative cells. The sample consisted of naive CD8+ T cells sorted from blood. The receptors were sampled from a man aged 18 to 30 in good health.

With regard to this clone: Other nucleotide sequences from this sample produce the same CDR3. V usage is TRBV11-2 and J usage is TRBJ2-7, with 11 bases fitting TRBD1. CDR3 length equals 15 residues. The ends lost 3 bases at V and 3 bases at J; junction bases unmatched: 4. Germline V CDR1 and CDR2: SGHAT, FQNNGV. The DNA of the CDR3 is TGTGCCAGCAGCTTTGGGACAGGGGGTAGCTACGAGCAGTACTTC. It yields the protein CASSFGTGGSYEQYF. Supplemented by reference TRBV11-2 and TRBJ2-7, the full variable domain reads EAGVAQSPRYKIIEKRQSVAFWCNPISGHATLYWYQQILGQGPKLLIQFQNNGVVDDSQLPKDRFSAERLKGVDSTLKIQPAKLEDSAVYLCASSFGTGGSYEQYFGPGTRLTVT.

The chain uses TRBV29-1 and TRBJ2-5; D gene ambiguous. V was clipped by 3 bases and J by 5 bases, with 16 bases between them. The CDR3 loop spans 14 amino acids. Germline lookup yields CDR1 SQVTM and CDR2 ANQGSEA. CDR3 DNA sequence: TGCAGCGTTGATCACCGAGCGCCCCCCGAGACCCAGTACTTC. Protein sequence: CSVDHRAPPETQYF.

On this clone: At the DNA level, this CDR3 is encoded by other sequences in the same sample as well. The chain uses TRBV19 and TRBJ2-7, with D uncertain. Trimming stripped 5 bases from V and 1 base from J, with 9 bases between. The CDR3 is 13 amino acids. Germline V CDR1 and CDR2: LNHDA, SQIVND (reference sequence). The CDR3 spells CASSFGISYEQYF. CDR3 DNA: TGTGCCAGTAGTTTTGGAATTTCCTACGAGCAGTACTTC.

With regard to this clone: This CDR3 is also generated by other DNA sequences in the sample. CDR3 DNA sequence: TGTGCCAGCAGCTTAGGGACAGGGGGTGAGCAGTACTTC. Residues: CASSLGTGGEQYF. V and J are TRBV11-3 and TRBJ2-7; TRBD1 matches 10 bases. The V gene's germline CDR1 is SGHNT and CDR2 YENEEA. With 1 base clipped from V and 7 bases from J, the junction kept 1 base outside the gene matches. This CDR3 has 13 amino acids.

The chain links TRBV9 to TRBJ2-3; D is perhaps TRBD1 or TRBD2 (6 bases each). Germline V gene sequence: CDR1 SGDLS, CDR2 YYNGEE. There are 14 residues in the CDR3. V lost 3 bases and J 4 bases, leaving 12 bases between the germline ends. This CDR3 is CASSGHGGPDTQYF. Written as DNA, the CDR3 is TGTGCCAGCAGCGGACACGGGGGCCCAGATACGCAGTATTTT.

This rearrangement joins TRBV9 to TRBJ2-1, with TRBD1 identical over 8 bases. The CDR3 is made up of 15 amino acids. V trimming: 0 bases; J trimming: 4 bases; junction bases outside the gene matches: 3. The germline CDR1 and CDR2 sequences are SGDLS and YYNGEE. CDR3 coding DNA: TGTGCCAGCAGCGTAGCGGGACAGGAGTACAATGAGCAGTTCTTC. Its protein product is CASSVAGQEYNEQFF.

In the case of this clone: This sample includes further DNA sequences coding for the same CDR3. This sequence joins TRBV2 and TRBJ2-7; 8 bases are a match to TRBD1. The CDR3 runs 14 residues. J gave up 0 bases and V 6 bases, and 4 bases lay outside the gene matches. Per germline, CDR1 SNHLY and CDR2 FYNNEI. The CDR3 is CASSGTGSSYEQYF. DNA of the CDR3: TGTGCCAGCAGCGGGACAGGCAGCTCCTACGAGCAGTACTTC.

The rearrangement links TRBV5-8 to TRBJ2-2; 7 nucleotides line up with TRBD2. This CDR3 is 16 amino acids long. V dropped 3 bases and J dropped 4; count of bases not matched to a gene: 9. The germline CDR1 and CDR2 sequences are SGHTS and YDEGEE. CDR3 protein: CASSYSSGAFTGELFF. The CDR3 DNA sequence: TGTGCCAGCAGCTATTCTAGCGGAGCCTTCACCGGGGAGCTGTTTTTT.

V usage is TRBV2 and J usage is TRBJ2-2; no clear D gene. Germline V CDR1 and CDR2: SNHLY, FYNNEI. There are 16 residues in the CDR3. The germline V and J ends were trimmed by 6 bases and 8 bases, with 22 bases remaining between them. The CDR3 is CASRATTETTKGELFF. CDR3 DNA: TGTGCCAGCAGGGCCACAACGGAAACAACGAAAGGGGAGCTGTTTTTT. The variable domain in full, completed from reference TRBV2 and TRBJ2-2, reads EPEVTQTPSHQVTQMGQEVILRCVPISNHLYFYWYRQILGQKVEFLVSFYNNEISEKSEIFDDQFSVERPDGSNFTLKIRSTKLEDSAMYFCASRATTETTKGELFFGEGSRLTVL.

The chain carries TRBV5-1 and TRBJ2-3; possible D gene TRBD2, 6 bases. The CDR3 runs 18 residues. In germline, CDR1 is SGHRS, CDR2 YFSETQ. V dropped 0 bases and J dropped 0 bases, with 17 bases sitting between them. CDR3 in DNA: TGCGCCAGCAGCTTGGTTGAGAGCGGGCCTCGCAGCACAGATACGCAGTATTTT. Protein: CASSLVESGPRSTDTQYF.

The chain employs TRBV28 and TRBJ2-3; TRBD2 aligns across 9 bases. Per the germline V gene, CDR1 is MDHEN and CDR2 is SYDVKM. The CDR3 is made up of 17 amino acids. V lost 5 bases, J lost 7 bases, and 16 bases stayed unmatched. DNA for the CDR3: TGTGCCAGCAGTACGAAGCGGGAGGTTTTCGGTGTTCATACGCAGTATTTT. This encodes CASSTKREVFGVHTQYF. Full variable domain (remainder filled in from reference TRBV28 and TRBJ2-3): DVKVTQSSRYLVKRTGEKVFLECVQDMDHENMFWYRQDPGLGLRLIYFSYDVKMKEKGDIPEGYSVSREKKERFSLILESASTNQTSMYLCASSTKREVFGVHTQYFGPGTRLTVL.

The rearrangement links TRBV6-5 to TRBJ2-2, with D maybe TRBD2 (6 bases). The CDR3 extends over 14 amino acids. The germline V and J ends were trimmed by 2 bases and 6 bases, with 10 bases remaining between them. Germline V gene data show CDR1 as MNHEY and CDR2 as SVGAGI. CDR3 amino acids: CASSYVRDSGELFF. The CDR3 DNA follows: TGTGCCAGCAGTTACGTCCGGGACTCCGGGGAGCTGTTTTTT.

The J gene is TRBJ1-3, the V gene TRBV7-9; no reliable D call. CDR3 size: 16 residues. Per the germline V gene, CDR1 is SEHNR and CDR2 is FQNEAQ (reference sequence). V shed 2 bases and J shed 8 bases, with 19 bases lying between them. The CDR3 loop is CASSLSLQDLRDTIYF. The CDR3 region has the DNA TGTGCCAGCAGCTTATCTCTCCAGGATCTGCGGGACACCATATATTTT.

The count of this clone is one. The chain employs TRBV20-1 and TRBJ1-1; possible D gene TRBD1, 5 bases. With 6 bases removed from V and 8 bases from J, the gap between germline ends came to 10 bases. This CDR3 is built from 10 residues. Germline V gene lookup returns CDR1 DFQATT and CDR2 SNEGSKA (reference sequence). The CDR3 is CSARQIEAFF. In DNA, the CDR3 is TGCAGTGCCCGACAGATCGAAGCTTTCTTT.

The chain carries TRBV10-2 and TRBJ2-7, with 9 positions matching TRBD1. CDR3 length equals 16 residues. V gave up 3 bases and J gave up 2 bases; unmatched junction bases: 8. Germline V lookup: CDR1 WSHSY, CDR2 SAAADI. CDR3 loop: CASSDPDRGEPYEQYF. As DNA, the CDR3 is TGCGCCAGCAGTGATCCGGACAGGGGAGAACCCTACGAGCAGTACTTC.

The chain combines TRBV5-6 with TRBJ2-7; D possibly uses TRBD1 or TRBD2 (5 bases each). The V gene's germline CDR1 is SGHDT and CDR2 YYEEEE. V gave up 0 bases and J gave up 2 bases, with 15 bases separating them. The CDR3 is 16 residues long. The CDR3 protein is CASSLGGRGSPYEQYF. The CDR3 coding sequence is TGTGCCAGCAGCTTGGGGGGTCGGGGCAGCCCCTACGAGCAGTACTTC.

The V call is TRBV6-1, the J call TRBJ1-3; a possible D gene is TRBD1 (6 bases). Germline lookup yields CDR1 MNHNS and CDR2 SASEGT. V was cut by 0 bases and J by 4 bases, with 10 bases left in between. The CDR3 runs 15 residues. The CDR3 nucleotides are TGTGCCAGCAGTGAAGCGGCAGGGGCCGGAAACACCATATATTTT. It yields the protein CASSEAAGAGNTIYF.